The clone carrying this T cell receptor beta chain was seen repeatedly, ten times or more. The record originates from a study of early T cells in non-severe SARS-CoV-2 infection. The trim removed 6 bases at V and 8 bases at J, leaving 9 bases unmatched. Germline assignment: CDR1 SQVTM and CDR2 ANQGSEA. CDR3 length: 13 residues. Each CDR3 protein is one row after TCRdb ran MiXCR on the 5' RACE reads. The sample lists around 67,000 distinct CDR3 sequences, roughly an eighth occurring once. Material for sequencing was whole blood. The chain couples TRBV29-1 to TRBJ1-4, with 7 bases fitting TRBD1. This clonotype was sampled from an adult who was a healthcare worker with PCR-confirmed SARS-CoV-2 infection or an uninfected control (not recorded which). CDR3 loop: CSVLGQEREKLFF. The DNA for the CDR3 is TGCAGCGTCCTCGGACAGGAACGAGAAAAACTGTTTTTT.